One and the same sample provided the 6 T cell receptor beta chains below, sequenced in a study of graft-versus-host responses after intestinal transplantation. For these TCRs, the target antigens are not known. Produced via immunoSEQ multiplex PCR; TCRdb's table is partial and in-frame only. Among nearly 110,000 clones listed, about nine tenths were seen once. Here the sequenced sample was unstimulated CD4+ T cells sorted from spleen or lymph node cells, taken before transplant. These receptors were taken from a human donor who was the organ donor for an intestinal transplant.

This chain links TRBV2 with TRBJ2-1; D is possibly TRBD2 (6 bases). The CDR3 runs 15 residues. Germline V gene data show CDR1 as SNHLY and CDR2 as FYNNEI. V shed 5 bases and J shed 3 bases, with 14 bases lying between them. In DNA, the CDR3 is TGTGCCAGCAGTTACGTCGCGACTAGCTACAATGAGCAGTTCTTC. Its translation: CASSYVATSYNEQFF.

V is TRBV5-1 and J is TRBJ2-3; 11 bases line up with TRBD2. Germline V lookup: CDR1 SGHRS, CDR2 YFSETQ. The trim removed 3 bases at V and 2 bases at J, leaving 17 bases unmatched. The CDR3 has 20 residues. This CDR3 reads CASSYRGLAGGGDVTDTQYF. The DNA for the CDR3 is TGCGCCAGCAGCTACCGAGGGCTAGCGGGGGGCGGGGACGTCACAGATACGCAGTATTTT. Variable domain in full (rest from reference TRBV5-1 and TRBJ2-3): KAGVTQTPRYLIKTRGQQVTLSCSPISGHRSVSWYQQTPGQGLQFLFEYFSETQRNKGNFPGRFSGRQFSNSRSEMNVSTLELGDSALYLCASSYRGLAGGGDVTDTQYFGPGTRLTVL.

The CDR3: CASSLGTDPYEQYF. DNA for the CDR3: TGCGCCAGCAGCCTCGGGACAGATCCCTACGAGCAGTACTTC. J is TRBJ2-7 and V is TRBV5-1, with 7 bases that match TRBD1. The germline V gene has CDR1 SGHRS and CDR2 YFSETQ. The V and J ends lost 4 bases and 2 bases, in that order; junction bases with no gene match: 6. The CDR3 consists of 14 residues.

This clone came up once. The rearrangement links TRBV7-2 to TRBJ2-5, with D hard to call. V lost 5 bases, J lost 5 bases, and 15 bases lay in between. CDR1 is SGHTA and CDR2 is FQGNSA in the germline V gene. This CDR3 has 14 amino acids. In DNA, the CDR3 is TGTGCCAGCAGCCCCGCTGCCGGACGGGAGACCCAGTACTTC. As protein: CASSPAAGRETQYF.

V and J are TRBV6-5 and TRBJ2-2, with TRBD1 matching over 7 bases. Germline CDR1 MNHEY, CDR2 SVGAGI. Germline trimming cut 5 bases from V and 1 base from J; bases unmatched to any gene: 4. This CDR3 has 15 residues. The CDR3 nucleotides read TGTGCCAGCAGTGTCCGGGACAGGAACACCGGGGAGCTGTTTTTT. It yields the protein CASSVRDRNTGELFF.

This clone has just one count. This chain links TRBV28 with TRBJ2-5, with no clear D. The CDR3 sequence is 12 residues long. Trimming took off 10 bases at V and 5 bases at J, with 14 bases between the two ends. Germline CDR1 reads MDHEN; CDR2 reads SYDVKM. The CDR3, as DNA: TGTGCCAAATTCCTGGGGTGGGAGACCCAGTACTTC. Its protein is CAKFLGWETQYF.